The 18 T cell receptor beta chains below were found in one sample sequenced in a study of blood T cell repertoires in COVID-19. TCRdb's copy holds only in-frame clones and misses some; the assay was immunoSEQ multiplex PCR. The sample lists about 110,000 clones, 70% to 80% seen once, with roughly 0.9% in the top ten. Sequenced sample: peripheral blood. Receptors were obtained from a human donor with acute or convalescent COVID-19. The donor label of this sample is uncertain.

The V and J genes are TRBV6-5 and TRBJ1-2; 8 positions match TRBD1. Germline CDR1 MNHEY, CDR2 SVGAGI. V lost 6 bases to trimming and J lost 5 bases; unmatched junction nucleotides: 8. This CDR3 spans 14 amino acids. This CDR3 reads CASSRTGPTYGYTF. Written as DNA, the CDR3 is TGTGCCAGCAGCCGGACAGGGCCCACTTATGGCTACACCTTC.

The genes are TRBV2 and TRBJ1-4; 7 bases fit TRBD1. The CDR3 is 14 amino acids. The V and J ends lost 6 bases and 4 bases, in that order; junction bases with no gene match: 5. CDR1 is SNHLY and CDR2 is FYNNEI in the germline V gene. Here the CDR3 reads CASRKGQINEKLFF. As DNA, the CDR3 is TGTGCCAGCAGGAAGGGACAGATTAATGAAAAACTGTTTTTT. Looking up the rest from reference TRBV2 and TRBJ1-4 gives the full variable domain: EPEVTQTPSHQVTQMGQEVILRCVPISNHLYFYWYRQILGQKVEFLVSFYNNEISEKSEIFDDQFSVERPDGSNFTLKIRSTKLEDSAMYFCASRKGQINEKLFFGSGTQLSVL.

As DNA, the CDR3 is TGTGCCAGCAGGAGTTGGCGGGGGGTCACAGATACGCAGTATTTT. As protein: CASRSWRGVTDTQYF. The genes are TRBV7-9 and TRBJ2-3; TRBD2 agrees at 8 bases. The CDR3 loop spans 15 amino acids. Germline CDR1 reads SEHNR; CDR2 reads FQNEAQ (reference sequence). V lost 6 bases and J lost 2; bases outside the gene matches: 7.

This clone was recorded a few times. J is TRBJ1-6 and V is TRBV7-8, with TRBD1 as a possible D gene (5 bases). This CDR3 has 14 residues. Germline V gene lookup returns CDR1 SGHVS and CDR2 FQNEAQ. The V and J ends lost 5 bases and 7 bases respectively, with 12 bases between them. CDR3 loop: CASSPGGWNSPLHF. DNA for the CDR3: TGTGCCAGCAGCCCGGGGGGATGGAATTCACCCCTCCACTTT.

The V call is TRBV18, the J call TRBJ2-4; possibly TRBD2 for D (6 bases). Germline CDR1 is KGHSH and CDR2 is LQKENI. The CDR3 length is 15 residues. Deletions cut 4 bases from V and 3 bases from J, with 13 bases between. This CDR3 is CASSREQGGKNIQYF. CDR3 nucleotide sequence: TGTGCCAGCTCACGCGAGCAGGGAGGCAAAAACATTCAGTACTTC.

As DNA, the CDR3 is TGCGCCAGCAGCCACCAGTCCCGGGACAGGGAAGAGACCCAGTACTTC. This translates into CASSHQSRDREETQYF. The chain recombines TRBV4-1 with TRBJ2-5; 9 nucleotides match TRBD1. J gave up 3 bases and V 3 bases, and 8 bases lay outside the gene matches. The CDR3 length is 16 residues. Germline V lookup: CDR1 MGHRA, CDR2 YSYEKL.

The chain joins TRBV28 to TRBJ1-6; D unresolved. Germline CDR1 and CDR2: MDHEN and SYDVKM. V lost 6 bases and J 7 bases, leaving 16 bases between the germline ends. There are 15 residues in the CDR3. In nucleotides, the CDR3 is TGTGCCAGCAGACCCCAGGCCCCTACGAATTCACCCCTCCACTTT. This gives the protein CASRPQAPTNSPLHF.

The DNA of the CDR3 is TGTGCCAGCAGTGAATTGGACAGGGTACGGGAAAAACTGTTTTTT. Residues: CASSELDRVREKLFF. V gene TRBV6-1 combines with J gene TRBJ1-4, with 8 bases matching TRBD1. V was clipped by 2 bases and J by 8 bases; unmatched bases: 7. The germline gives CDR1 MNHNS, CDR2 SASEGT. The CDR3 consists of 15 residues.

In DNA, the CDR3 is TGCGCCAGCAGCCAAGATCGACTTCCAGGGGACGGCTACACCTTC. This encodes CASSQDRLPGDGYTF. The V call is TRBV4-1, the J call TRBJ1-2; a weak D match, TRBD1 (6 bases). V dropped 0 bases and J dropped 8 bases, with 16 bases sitting between them. This CDR3 comprises 15 residues. Per the germline V gene, CDR1 is MGHRA and CDR2 is YSYEKL.

In the case of this clone: The junction does not match germline at one end; this may be a read error. This chain connects TRBV7-7 to TRBJ2-1, with D unclear. In germline, CDR1 is SSHAT, CDR2 FNYEAQ (reference sequence). CDR3 length: 15 amino acids. The CDR3 sequence: CASSSGSALVNEQFF. CDR3 sequence (DNA): TGTGCTAGCAGCTCAGGATCGGCTTTAGTGAATGAGCAGTTCTTC.

The J gene is TRBJ1-2, the V gene TRBV15; TRBD1 might be the D (5 bases). This CDR3 spans 16 amino acids. V lost 0 bases and J lost 8, with 19 bases in between. Germline V CDR1 and CDR2: LNHNV, YYDKDF (reference sequence). The chain's CDR3 is CATSRDTARESYGYTF. CDR3 sequence (DNA): TGTGCCACCAGCAGAGATACGGCCAGGGAAAGTTACGGCTACACCTTC.

V gene TRBV19 combines with J gene TRBJ2-1; 13 nucleotides match TRBD2. Germline values: CDR1 LNHDA, CDR2 SQIVND (reference sequence). The length of the CDR3 is 15 residues. V trimming: 3 bases; J trimming: 8 bases; junction bases outside the gene matches: 4. The DNA of the CDR3 is TGTGCCAGTAGTATTGGGACTAGCGGGGTCTATGAGCAGTTCTTC. As protein: CASSIGTSGVYEQFF.

The V gene is TRBV6-5, the J gene TRBJ1-1; 8 positions agree with TRBD1. CDR3 length: 14 residues. Germline values: CDR1 MNHEY, CDR2 SVGAGI. The V and J ends lost 4 bases and 9 bases, in that order; junction bases with no gene match: 10. The DNA of the CDR3 is TGTGCCAGCAGTTCCCGGACAGGGAGCTTTCAAGCTTTCTTT. Translated: CASSSRTGSFQAFF.

This clone was detected a few times. The chain is built from TRBV12-5 and TRBJ1-6; perhaps TRBD1 as D (5 bases). Per germline, CDR1 LGHNT and CDR2 FRNRAP. The CDR3 totals 14 residues. V was cut by 1 base and J by 7 bases, with 8 bases left in between. The CDR3 here is CASGLGTNNSPLHF. For the CDR3, the DNA is TGTGCTAGTGGTTTGGGGACAAACAATTCACCCCTCCACTTT.

This rearrangement joins TRBV6-5 to TRBJ1-1, with D possibly being TRBD1 (5 bases). The germline V and J ends were trimmed by 5 bases and 3 bases, with 16 bases remaining between them. Germline CDR1 reads MNHEY; CDR2 reads SVGAGI. CDR3 length: 15 amino acids. CDR3 protein: CASSRAIWGDTEAFF. The CDR3 DNA reads TGTGCCAGCAGTAGAGCGATTTGGGGGGACACTGAAGCTTTCTTT.

Comments on this clone: Its ends do not fully match the called genes, so a read error is possible. V and J are TRBV10-2 and TRBJ2-5; no reliable D call. From germline, CDR1 is WSHSY and CDR2 SAAADI. This CDR3 spans 14 amino acids. CDR3 DNA sequence: TGCGCCAGCAGAGAGTGGCTCAGCCAAGAGACCCAGTACTTC. Translating it yields CASREWLSQETQYF.

V is TRBV6-5 and J is TRBJ1-2; 8 bases line up with TRBD1. Germline trimming cut 4 bases from V and 7 bases from J; bases unmatched to any gene: 5. The CDR3 spans 13 residues. The V gene's germline CDR1 is MNHEY and CDR2 SVGAGI. The CDR3 DNA follows: TGTGCCAGCAGTTCCCGGACAGGGCTTGGCTACACCTTC. Translating gives CASSSRTGLGYTF.

In regard to this clone: Different DNA sequences within this sample yield the same CDR3. The rearrangement joins TRBV5-1 to TRBJ2-3; D ambiguous. The CDR3 runs to 14 residues. The V and J ends lost 1 base and 1 base respectively, with 7 bases between them. Germline lookup yields CDR1 SGHRS and CDR2 YFSETQ. The CDR3 loop is CASSLFQGTDTQYF. The DNA of the CDR3 is TGCGCCAGCAGCTTGTTTCAGGGCACAGATACGCAGTATTTT.